This T cell receptor beta chain was recorded in a study of OX40 agonist ivuxolimab in advanced cancers. Overall study: Dose-escalation patients suffered from hepatocellular carcinoma, melanoma, renal cell or head and neck cancer.

Sequencing was performed with immunoSEQ multiplex PCR; in TCRdb, only in-frame clones are kept and a portion is missing. The table lists more than 55,000 clones, about 85% of them singletons, with about 5% in the top ten. Study-wide results and limits: Low clonal expansion, among the lowest seen, marked partial responders at 0.1-3.0 mg/kg.

As regards this clone: The antigen is undetermined.

Per germline, CDR1 MNHNS and CDR2 SASEGT. This CDR3 is 14 amino acids long. J gave up 0 bases and V 9 bases, and 4 bases lay outside the gene matches. Sequencing was performed on CD4+ or CD8+ T cells sorted from blood, taken in a trial of the OX40 agonist ivuxolimab. This sequence was found in an adult with an advanced solid tumor such as melanoma, head and neck, liver or kidney cancer. V gene TRBV6-1 combines with J gene TRBJ1-2, with TRBD1 matching 10 bases. This CDR3 is CASQGQGANYGYTF. DNA for the CDR3: TGTGCCAGTCAAGGACAGGGGGCTAACTATGGCTACACCTTC.